A single T cell receptor (beta chain) is shown here with its context. Which antigen it targets is not known. No base qualities exist here, and no much larger clone lies one base off it. The cysteine opens and the phenylalanine closes a CDR3 of 13 amino acids. The CDR3 DNA has 39 bases and is translated from base 1. V loses 1 base, J loses 1 base, and the germline ends lie 4 bases apart. In the germline V gene, CDR1 corresponds to LGHNA and CDR2 to YNFKEQ. The library was generated by the immunoSEQ multiplex PCR assay. Sourced from immuneACCESS, this table was stored by TCRdb with only in-frame sequences that have V and J called. A share of the clones is absent; for the studies checked, an unresolved V gene accounts for under half, and the remainder has no known explanation. This sample has approximately 40,000 clones in its table, and more than 85% of those were observed once. About 9% of the sample lies in the top ten.

This sample was taken from a study of T cell changes during pregnancy in multiple sclerosis (dated by TCRdb to about 2019). About the full investigation: The study looked at changes in the T cell repertoire across pregnancy in women with multiple sclerosis.

This specimen was CD8+ T cells from peripheral blood mononuclear cells, taken in the third trimester of pregnancy. The sequence was collected from a female donor with multiple sclerosis, enrolled in a pregnancy study. This sequence uses TRBV4-2 and TRBJ1-1, with the D gene not confidently named. The nucleotide sequence reads TGTGCCAGCAGCCAAGTCGGGAACACTGAAGCTTTCTTT. The translation is CASSQVGNTEAFF.